This T cell receptor beta chain was identified in a study of blood T cells in healthy people across ages. Findings and caveats of the study: A strong correlation was seen between TCR beta diversity and naive T cell percentage. As age increased, TCR beta diversity per million T cells fell in a roughly linear fashion.

This clonotype came up many times. Antigen specificity is unknown. Primers used in a second PCR of about 6 to 11 cycles were a sample-barcoded 5' primer and a J-beta primer mix. TCRdb fed the 5' RACE reads into MiXCR, producing one record per CDR3 protein. The sample includes some 930,000 distinct CDR3 sequences, approximately 32% seen only once; the top ten take roughly 10%. CDR1 is SGHRS, CDR2 YFSETQ, per germline. After removal of 1 base from V and 0 bases from J, the junction contained 9 bases not matched to a gene. The CDR3 is 19 amino acids. These same data were also listed under a study on T cells of mothers and their children. As that report states: When the second PCR was run, its M1S primer added sample barcodes and 2-4 random nucleotides.

The sequenced sample consisted of blood. This receptor was identified in a middle-aged woman in good health. The chain employs TRBV5-1 and TRBJ2-1, with 11 bases identical to TRBD2. CDR3 loop: CASSLTLAGGRSSYNEQFF. Written as DNA, the CDR3 is TGCGCCAGCAGCTTGACCCTAGCGGGGGGCCGGAGCTCCTACAATGAGCAGTTCTTC.